This entry describes one T cell receptor (beta chain). Its antigen is unidentified. Measured with immunoSEQ multiplex PCR; TCRdb has only the in-frame clones, and not every one. The top ten hold 9.3% of the sample, which has about 73,000 clones, roughly nine tenths seen once. These data originate in a study of T cell responses to AZD1222 COVID-19 vaccine. Study results and limitations: All repertoire sampling was performed exclusively after the peak T cell response.

Trimming took 5 bases from V and 2 from J; bases not matched to a gene: 9. Per the germline V gene, CDR1 is SGHRS and CDR2 is YFSETQ. CDR3 length: 16 residues. The source was peripheral blood, collected 28 days after the second AZD1222 dose. The TCR was taken from an adult who received the AZD1222 COVID-19 vaccine. The chain is built from TRBV5-1 and TRBJ2-2; TRBD1 matches 7 bases. DNA for the CDR3: TGCGCCAGCAGATTGTCCGGGACAGAAAACACCGGGGAGCTGTTTTTT. It codes for CASRLSGTENTGELFF.